This is a list of T cell receptor beta chains from one sample in a study of blood T cell repertoires in COVID-19. Using immunoSEQ multiplex PCR, the repertoire was profiled, and TCRdb retains in-frame clones only, with some absent. This sample carries under 250,000 clones, 83% of them seen once, and the ten largest clones take 2% to 3%. The sequencing sample was made of peripheral blood. All receptors derive from a woman in her seventies with active or convalescent COVID-19. Each CDR3 is given with its conserved first and last residue. A D gene is named only where the DNA matches it firmly. Clone size is shown for a subset of rows, as once, few, many or a class of expanded clone.

clone_size j_call v_call d_call cdr3_nt cdr3_aa
. TRBJ1-5 TRBV6-2/TRBV6-3 TRBD1 TGTGCCAGCAGTTACTCCGGACAGGGACTGCGCAATCAGCCCCAGCATTTT CASSYSGQGLRNQPQHF
. TRBJ2-2 TRBV7-9 TRBD2 TGTGCCAGCAGCCGACAAGCGGGGCCAGGGACCGGGGAGCTGTTTTTT CASSRQAGPGTGELFF
. TRBJ1-1 TRBV3-1/TRBV3-2 TRBD1 TGTGCCAGCAGCCCTCTCGCGGACAGGGGGAACACTGAAGCTTTCTTT CASSPLADRGNTEAFF
. TRBJ1-1 TRBV12-3/TRBV12-4 . TGTGCCAGCAGTTTTTACCAGACTGTAGCTTTCTTT CASSFYQTVAFF
. TRBJ2-3 TRBV5-1 . TGCGCCAGCAGCTTATTTGACAGACGCACAGATACGCAGTATTTT CASSLFDRRTDTQYF
. TRBJ2-1 TRBV28 . TGTGCCACCCAAGCGGACTCCTACAATGAGCAGTTCTTC CATQADSYNEQFF
. TRBJ1-2 TRBV6-1 . TGTGCCAGCAGTGAACACGGTGTCGGGTATGGCTACACCTTC CASSEHGVGYGYTF
. TRBJ2-7 TRBV23-1 TRBD1 TGCGCCAGCAGTCAATTAACAGGGGCCCACGAGCAGTACTTC CASSQLTGAHEQYF
. TRBJ1-1 TRBV10-2 TRBD1 TGCGCCAGCAGTGAAAGGCAGGGGGTTTGGCGGGCTTTCTTT CASSERQGVWRAFF
. TRBJ2-3 TRBV5-1 TRBD2 TGCGCCAGCAGCTGGGGACTAGCGGGATCCACAGATACGCAGTATTTT CASSWGLAGSTDTQYF
few TRBJ1-5 TRBV4-3 . TGCGCCAGCAGCCAAGATCTAGGCGGGACTAATCAGCCCCAGCATTTT CASSQDLGGTNQPQHF
. TRBJ1-2 TRBV28 . TGTGCCAGCAGGACTCCCAAGACGGAGAGGGGCTACACCTTC CASRTPKTERGYTF
. TRBJ2-2 TRBV10-3 . TGTGCCGTCAGTGAGTCCCGGACTGAGCGGGTCGGGGAGCTGTTTTTT CAVSESRTERVGELFF
few TRBJ2-7 TRBV7-6 . TGTGCCAGCAGCTTACTCTACCCGGCCTACGAGCAGTACTTC CASSLLYPAYEQYF
. TRBJ2-2 TRBV4-2 TRBD2 TGTGCCAGCAGCCAGCGTGCGGGGGGGGCGAACACCGGGGAGCTGTTTTTT CASSQRAGGANTGELFF
. TRBJ2-3 TRBV10-3 TRBD2 TGTGCCATCAGTGACCCCGGGCGGGAGGGTACAGATACGCAGTATTTT CAISDPGREGTDTQYF
. TRBJ1-1 TRBV6-5 TRBD1 TGTGCCAGCAGCAGGACAGGGTCAACCCATACTGAAGCTTTCTTT CASSRTGSTHTEAFF
. TRBJ1-1 TRBV11-2 . TGTGCCAGCAGCTTAGACAGGCTAAACTTCATGAACACTGAAGCTTTCTTT CASSLDRLNFMNTEAFF
. TRBJ2-3 TRBV4-1 . TGCGCCAGCAGCCAAGATGCCGTGGGCAGTACGCAGTATTTT CASSQDAVGSTQYF
few TRBJ1-1 TRBV7-6 . TGTGCCAGCAGCCCTGAAGCCATGAACACTGAAGCTTTCTTT CASSPEAMNTEAFF
once TRBJ1-5 TRBV4-1 . TGCGCCAGCGGCCCGGCAGGGTTTGGCAATCAGCCCCAGCATTTT CASGPAGFGNQPQHF
. TRBJ2-1 TRBV6-4 TRBD1 TGTGCCAGCAGTGACGAGGGGACAGGGGGCGCGTATGAGCAGTTCTTC CASSDEGTGGAYEQFF
few TRBJ1-6 TRBV7-8 TRBD1 TGTGCCAGCAGCTTAGAGCCGACACCGACAGGGCTCCGATCACCCCTCCACTTT CASSLEPTPTGLRSPLHF
. TRBJ1-1 TRBV10-3 TRBD1 TGTGCCATCAGGCCCCGGACCGGGACAGGGATAAGGACTGAAGCTTTCTTT CAIRPRTGTGIRTEAFF
. TRBJ2-1 TRBV19 . TGTGCCAGTAGTAACAAGCTCCGGGGTGAGCAGTTCTTC CASSNKLRGEQFF
. TRBJ1-1 TRBV6-5 . TGTGCCAGCAGACCAGGGTACTCGAACACTGAAGCTTTCTTT CASRPGYSNTEAFF
. TRBJ2-7 TRBV19 TRBD1 TGTGCCAGTAGTATAGTCCCGGGACAGGAGATCTCCTACGAGCAGTACTTC CASSIVPGQEISYEQYF
. TRBJ2-1 TRBV11-3 . TGTGCCAGCAGCTTAGGGGAGGAGGGTGAGCAGTTCTTC CASSLGEEGEQFF
. TRBJ1-5 TRBV28 TRBD1 TGTGCCAGCAGGGTCGGACAGGGGCGCAATCAGCCCCAGCATTTT CASRVGQGRNQPQHF
. TRBJ1-1 TRBV7-8 . TGTGCCAGCAGCACCCGGACAATTTATGAAGCTTTCTTT CASSTRTIYEAFF
once TRBJ1-4 TRBV25-1 TRBD1 TGTGCCAGCAGGGGACAGGGAGGTCTCGAAAAACTGTTTTTT CASRGQGGLEKLFF
. TRBJ2-5 TRBV6-6 TRBD1 TGTGCCAGCAGTTCAGACAGGGTCGGCCAAGAGACCCAGTACTTC CASSSDRVGQETQYF
. TRBJ2-5 TRBV10-3 . TGTGCCATCAGCCCGGGTGCCCAAGAGACCCAGTACTTC CAISPGAQETQYF
. TRBJ1-5 TRBV3-1/TRBV3-2 TRBD1 TGTGCCAGCAGCCAAGATTATCCCTCGACAGGGCTGGGGCCCCAGCATTTT CASSQDYPSTGLGPQHF
. TRBJ1-2 TRBV11-2 TRBD1 TGTGCCAGCAGCTGGCGGGGCTTGACAGGGACTGGCTACACCTTC CASSWRGLTGTGYTF
few TRBJ1-2 TRBV7-9 . TGTGCCAGCAGCCCGACAGAGATCTATGGCTACACCTTC CASSPTEIYGYTF
once TRBJ1-6 TRBV4-3 TRBD1 TGCGCCAGCAGCCAAGAGTCCAGGGGGAATAATTCACCCCTCCACTTT CASSQESRGNNSPLHF
. TRBJ1-4 TRBV5-1 . TGCGCCAGCAGCTCTACAGGGCCCCCTAATGAAAAACTGTTTTTT CASSSTGPPNEKLFF
. TRBJ2-1 TRBV7-3 . TGTGCCAGCAGCTTATCCCCATCCAATGAGCAGTTCTTC CASSLSPSNEQFF
. TRBJ1-4 TRBV28 . TGTGCCAGCAGCAGCCCGGGGGGCGAAAAACTGTTTTTT CASSSPGGEKLFF
. TRBJ2-3 TRBV5-5 . TGTGCCAGCAGCCCTCCTTTCCCTGGCACAGATACGCAGTATTTT CASSPPFPGTDTQYF
. TRBJ2-7 TRBV7-8 . TGTGCCAGCAGCTTAGGTTACGGAGTCTCCTACGAGCAGTACTTC CASSLGYGVSYEQYF
. TRBJ1-6 TRBV7-3 . TGTGCCAGCAGCTTACACGGGGGGCTATCACCCCTCCACTTT CASSLHGGLSPLHF
. TRBJ2-7 TRBV16 TRBD2 TGTGCCAGCAGCCCCGGGAGGGTAGGCGAGCAGTACTTC CASSPGRVGEQYF
. TRBJ2-5 TRBV2 TRBD2 TGTGCCAGCAGTTTCGGACTAGCGGGAGTAGAGACCCAGTACTTC CASSFGLAGVETQYF
. TRBJ2-1 TRBV10-3 TRBD1 TGTGCCATCAGGCGGACAGGGGGGCCTAGCTCCTACAATGAGCAGTTCTTC CAIRRTGGPSSYNEQFF
. TRBJ1-2 TRBV5-5 . TGTGCCAGCAGCCAAAACCCGGGGGGCTACACCTTC CASSQNPGGYTF
. TRBJ1-4 TRBV6-6 . TGTGCCAGCGGACAGTTGGGTGAAAAACTGTTTTTT CASGQLGEKLFF
. TRBJ1-5 TRBV4-1 . TGCGCCAGCAACATCGGGCCCCGGGGGTATAGCAATCAGCCCCAGCATTTT CASNIGPRGYSNQPQHF
. TRBJ1-6 TRBV14 . TGTGCCAGCAGCCAAGTCGGGGGAACCTATAATTCACCCCTCCACTTT CASSQVGGTYNSPLHF
. TRBJ2-5 TRBV29-1 . TGCAGCGTTGAGGGGGCCCTCCAAGAGACCCAGTACTTC CSVEGALQETQYF
. TRBJ2-1 TRBV5-1 TRBD1 TGCGCCAGCAGCTTGGACAGGGGGAATGAGCAGTTCTTC CASSLDRGNEQFF
. TRBJ1-3 TRBV7-9 . TGTGCCAGCAGCCAGGCAGGGGTTCCTGGAAACACCATATATTTT CASSQAGVPGNTIYF
. TRBJ1-6 TRBV7-2 TRBD1 TGTGCCAGCAGCCCGACACAGGGGATACTCCACTTT CASSPTQGILHF
. TRBJ2-1 TRBV19 . TGTGCCAGTAGTATGGAGCTCAGGGTGAATGAGCAGTTCTTC CASSMELRVNEQFF
few TRBJ2-3 TRBV9 . TGTGCCAGCAGCGCCGCAGGGGACCTCACAGATACGCAGTATTTT CASSAAGDLTDTQYF
once TRBJ1-5 TRBV29-1 . TGCAGCGTTGTGGTGGGGACATCCGATAGCAATCAGCCCCAGCATTTT CSVVVGTSDSNQPQHF
. TRBJ2-1 TRBV30 . TGTGCCTGGAGTCCCCAGGTGGACAATGAGCAGTTCTTC CAWSPQVDNEQFF
. TRBJ2-1 TRBV7-2 TRBD2 TGTGCCAGCAGCTTAGTCCGGGGGGGACCCAATGAGCAGTTCTTC CASSLVRGGPNEQFF